One and the same sample provided the 15 T cell receptor beta chains below, sequenced in a study of persistence of HIV-infected CD4 T cells. Overlapping HIV-1 Gag 15-mer peptides at approximately 1 ug per peptide per mL were used. CD40L-negative CD69-negative CD45RO-high memory CD4+ T cells were sorted as populations depleted of antigen-responding cells. Their antigens are not known. Sequencing used immunoSEQ version 4 in survey mode. The table came from immunoSEQ multiplex PCR; TCRdb's copy has only in-frame clones and leaves some out. The sample shows about 60,000 clones, roughly 77% of them seen only once. This sample comprised CD4+ T cells sorted from PBMCs after approximately 19-hour stimulation, obtained from a patient who received antiretroviral therapy. These receptors all come from an adult man with HIV who was CMV-seropositive.

The chain recombines TRBV19 with TRBJ2-6, with 11 positions matching TRBD1. Unmatched junction bases numbered 5, after V lost 5 bases and J lost 8 bases. The CDR3 is made up of 15 amino acids. The V gene's germline CDR1 is LNHDA and CDR2 SQIVND (reference sequence). The CDR3 bases are TGTGCCAGTAGTCGGGACAGGGGGTTTCCCAACGTCCTGACTTTC. It codes for CASSRDRGFPNVLTF.

The J gene is TRBJ1-4, the V gene TRBV24-1; tentative D call: TRBD1 (6 bases). The ends were cut back, 7 bases at V and 7 bases at J, with 24 bases in the middle. The CDR3 covers 17 residues. CDR1 and CDR2 (germline): KGHDR, SFDVKD. CDR3 DNA sequence: TGTGCCACCAGGAGATACAGGGAGGAAGGAGGTTGTGAAAAACTGTTTTTT. Translated, it gives CATRRYREEGGCEKLFF.

The V and J genes are TRBV3-1 (or the pseudogene TRBV3-2) and TRBJ1-5; possible D gene TRBD1, 6 bases. Looked up from germline, CDR1 is LGHDT and CDR2 is YNNKEL (reference sequence). Trimming shortened V by 3 bases and J by 3 bases, and 15 bases separated the two germline ends. The CDR3 contains 16 residues. This CDR3 reads CASSHALSGVNQPQHF. CDR3 coding DNA: TGTGCCAGCAGCCACGCTTTGTCAGGGGTCAATCAGCCCCAGCATTTT.

The V gene is TRBV4-1, the J gene TRBJ2-7; D perhaps matches TRBD2 (6 bases). The V and J ends lost 0 bases and 5 bases respectively, with 14 bases between them. The CDR3 has 15 residues. Germline V lookup: CDR1 MGHRA, CDR2 YSYEKL. CDR3 sequence reads: CASSQDWGVGNEQYF. The CDR3 DNA follows: TGCGCCAGCAGCCAAGATTGGGGGGTTGGAAACGAGCAGTACTTC.

The rearrangement links TRBV6-5 to TRBJ1-2, with a weak D call TRBD1 (5 bases). Germline loops: CDR1 MNHEY, CDR2 SVGAGI. V was shortened by 9 bases and J by 4 bases, with 21 bases between the two germline ends. CDR3 size: 15 residues. The DNA of the CDR3 is TGTGCCAGTGGATCCGGGACTACTAGCGGCTATGGCTACACCTTC. The encoded protein is CASGSGTTSGYGYTF.

J is TRBJ2-1 and V is TRBV7-2, with D tentatively TRBD2 (5 bases). Trimming left V 1 base short and J 6 bases short, with 16 bases between. Germline CDR1 is SGHTA and CDR2 is FQGNSA. The CDR3 totals 16 residues. CDR3 loop: CASSLEVSSPLNEQFF. The CDR3 DNA sequence: TGTGCCAGCAGCTTAGAGGTGTCTAGCCCTCTCAATGAGCAGTTCTTC.

This chain uses TRBV5-1 with TRBJ2-5, with D perhaps assigned TRBD1 or TRBD2 (6 bases each). This CDR3 contains 16 residues. Germline assignment: CDR1 SGHRS and CDR2 YFSETQ. V was cut by 8 bases and J by 1 base, with 21 bases left in between. The CDR3 is CASRRGGGGRQETQYF. The CDR3 nucleotides read TGCGCCAGTCGCAGGGGTGGCGGAGGGCGCCAAGAGACCCAGTACTTC.

The CDR3 loop is CAISDPGRRVGEKLFF. DNA of the CDR3: TGTGCCATCAGTGACCCGGGCAGGAGGGTGGGTGAAAAACTGTTTTTT. The J gene is TRBJ1-4, the V gene TRBV10-3; no clear D. The CDR3 spans 16 residues. Germline V lookup: CDR1 ENHRY, CDR2 SYGVKD. The V end lost 3 bases, the J end lost 7 bases, and 18 bases lay between the germline ends.

The chain uses TRBV7-3 and TRBJ1-1; D is ambiguous. CDR3 length equals 13 residues. V was trimmed by 2 bases and J by 4 bases, leaving 8 bases between them. From germline, CDR1 is SGHTA and CDR2 FQGTGA. CDR3: CASSLGPLTEAFF. As DNA, the CDR3 is TGTGCCAGCAGCTTAGGGCCGCTCACTGAAGCTTTCTTT.

V and J are TRBV20-1 and TRBJ1-2; D is ambiguous. This CDR3 region has 11 residues. With 3 bases removed from V and 9 bases from J, the gap between germline ends came to 11 bases. Per germline, CDR1 DFQATT and CDR2 SNEGSKA (reference sequence). The DNA for the CDR3 is TGCAGTGCTAGCTTCGGGGTTAGCTACACCTTC. Residues: CSASFGVSYTF.

The rearrangement uses TRBV18 and TRBJ1-1; possibly TRBD1 for D (6 bases). V lost 0 bases, J lost 2 bases, and 19 bases lay in between. The V gene's germline CDR1 is KGHSH and CDR2 LQKENI. The CDR3 has 18 residues. As DNA, the CDR3 is TGTGCCAGCTCACCACCATTTCGCACACAGGGACGAAACACTGAAGCTTTCTTT. It is translated as CASSPPFRTQGRNTEAFF.

The chain uses TRBV19 and TRBJ1-3; 8 bases agree with TRBD1. V was pared by 2 bases and J by 0 bases, with 3 bases of the junction left unmatched. CDR1 LNHDA and CDR2 SQIVND come from the germline V gene (reference sequence). The CDR3 contains 16 residues. The CDR3 here is CASSIKGTGSGNTIYF. The CDR3 bases are TGTGCCAGTAGTATAAAAGGGACAGGCTCTGGAAACACCATATATTTT.

This chain links TRBV7-8 with TRBJ1-6; possible D gene TRBD1, 5 bases. The germline V gene encodes CDR1 SGHVS and CDR2 FQNEAQ. V lost 5 bases and J lost 9, with 17 bases in between. The CDR3 has 15 amino acids. CDR3 DNA sequence: TGTGCCAGCAGCCCCCAGGGCCAGGGCGGTTCACCCCTCCACTTT. Its protein is CASSPQGQGGSPLHF.

CDR3: CASSQDVTGSYEQYF. Here the CDR3 DNA reads TGCGCCAGCAGCCAAGATGTCACAGGCAGCTACGAGCAGTACTTC. V is TRBV4-1 and J is TRBJ2-7, with a tentative D call TRBD1 (5 bases). Germline loops: CDR1 MGHRA, CDR2 YSYEKL. Deletions cut 0 bases from V and 3 bases from J, with 12 bases between. The CDR3 contains 15 residues.

This clone turned up a few times. The rearrangement links TRBV4-1 to TRBJ1-1; D gene ambiguous. The CDR3 extends over 14 amino acids. The germline gives CDR1 MGHRA, CDR2 YSYEKL. The V gene lost 5 bases and the J gene lost 4 bases, with 14 bases spanning the gap. CDR3 loop: CASSGPSTGTEAFF. The CDR3 DNA reads TGCGCCAGCAGCGGGCCTTCCACGGGCACTGAAGCTTTCTTT.